The 23 T cell receptor beta chains listed next were all sequenced from one sample in a study of T cells after yellow fever vaccination. MiXCR was run by TCRdb on the 5' RACE reads, yielding one entry per CDR3 protein. The table lists about 350,000 distinct CDR3 sequences, about 7.8% of them singletons. Sequencing was performed on PBMCs, taken roughly 46 days after the first yellow fever vaccination. The receptor set was obtained from a man younger than 35 who received the YFV17D yellow fever vaccine.

This clonotype was recorded many times. This chain uses TRBV3-1 with TRBJ1-1; TRBD1 is a possible D gene (6 bases). Looked up from germline, CDR1 is LGHDT and CDR2 is YNNKEL (reference sequence). The CDR3 has 13 amino acids. The V and J ends lost 4 bases and 2 bases respectively, with 8 bases between them. This chain's CDR3 is CASSRGLNTEAFF. The CDR3 DNA sequence: TGTGCCAGCAGCCGGGGGCTTAACACTGAAGCTTTCTTT.

This clonotype occurred a few times. J is TRBJ2-3 and V is TRBV27; D uncertain. There are 14 residues in the CDR3. Trimming left V 2 bases short and J 1 base short, with 7 bases between. CDR1 is MNHEY, CDR2 SMNVEV, per germline (reference sequence). The CDR3 region is CASSLGYGTDTQYF. The CDR3 DNA follows: TGTGCCAGCAGTTTAGGATACGGCACAGATACGCAGTATTTT.

This clonotype was seen a handful of times. The V and J genes are TRBV5-1 and TRBJ1-1, with D possibly TRBD1 on 6 matching bases. From germline, CDR1 is SGHRS and CDR2 YFSETQ. V lost 5 bases to trimming and J lost 5 bases, with 16 bases between them. The CDR3 has 14 residues. CDR3 sequence (DNA): TGCGCCAGCAGGCCCTCGACAGGCGGGACTGAAGCTTTCTTT. It codes for CASRPSTGGTEAFF.

The chain is built from TRBV20-1 and TRBJ2-6; the D is unclear. This CDR3 has 15 residues. V lost 5 bases and J 0 bases, leaving 11 bases between the germline ends. Germline CDR1 and CDR2: DFQATT and SNEGSKA (reference sequence). As DNA, the CDR3 is TGCAGTGCTCTAGACCCAGTCTCTGGGGCCAACGTCCTGACTTTC. Protein sequence: CSALDPVSGANVLTF.

V gene TRBV4-3 combines with J gene TRBJ2-3, with TRBD2 matching 11 bases. V dropped 1 base and J dropped 2; count of bases not matched to a gene: 5. The CDR3 is made up of 17 amino acids. CDR1 is LGHNA, CDR2 YSLEER, per germline. For the CDR3, the DNA is TGCGCCAGCAGCCAAGCCGGGACTAGCGGCTCCACAGATACGCAGTATTTT. This codes for CASSQAGTSGSTDTQYF.

V is TRBV20-1 and J is TRBJ2-5, with 7 bases aligning to TRBD1. The CDR3 totals 12 residues. Unmatched junction bases numbered 3, after V lost 1 base and J lost 7 bases. In germline, CDR1 is DFQATT, CDR2 SNEGSKA (reference sequence). The CDR3 DNA reads TGCAGTGCTAGAGCAGGGGGAAGGACCCAGTACTTC. Translated, it gives CSARAGGRTQYF.

This clonotype was seen only once. Because it lacks the conserved phenylalanine or tryptophan at the end, this CDR3 is likely a read error. The rearrangement uses TRBV7-9 and TRBJ1-2; no definite D call. Trimming removed 2 bases from V and 5 bases from J, with 6 bases in between. Germline assignment: CDR1 SEHNR and CDR2 FQNEAQ (reference sequence). This CDR3 spans 12 amino acids. As DNA, the CDR3 is TGTGCCAGCAGCTTACCGGGGTATGGCTACACCTGT. As protein: CASSLPGYGYTC.

This clonotype occurred many times. This sequence joins TRBV4-1 and TRBJ2-7; no clear D. V lost 1 base, J lost 3 bases, and 16 bases lay in between. The CDR3 length is 16 residues. CDR1 MGHRA and CDR2 YSYEKL come from the germline V gene. The DNA of the CDR3 is TGCGCCAGCAGCCAAGCGGCGACTTCTTTACTCTACGAGCAGTACTTC. This encodes CASSQAATSLLYEQYF.

This clonotype came up a few times. The chain combines TRBV14 with TRBJ1-2; 7 bases map to TRBD1. There are 14 residues in the CDR3. CDR1 and CDR2 (germline): SGHDN, FVKESK. Trimming took 4 bases from V and 7 from J; bases not matched to a gene: 9. The CDR3 region is CASSRQDRASGYTF. The CDR3 region has the DNA TGTGCCAGCAGCCGCCAAGACAGGGCGAGTGGCTACACCTTC.

This clonotype was counted a few times. CDR3 nucleotide sequence: TGTGCCAGCAGCTATGACATCAACTATGGCTACACCTTC. It specifies CASSYDINYGYTF. The gene calls are TRBV7-2 and TRBJ1-2; no clear D gene. The CDR3 totals 13 residues. Germline V gene data show CDR1 as SGHTA and CDR2 as FQGNSA. V was shortened by 4 bases and J by 2 bases, with 8 bases between the two germline ends.

This rearrangement joins TRBV15 to TRBJ1-1; unclear D gene. The V gene's germline CDR1 is LNHNV and CDR2 YYDKDF (reference sequence). CDR3 length: 12 amino acids. Trimming pared 3 bases from V and 5 bases from J, leaving 7 bases between. The CDR3 loop is CATSRPETEAFF. The CDR3 bases are TGTGCCACCAGCAGGCCCGAGACTGAAGCTTTCTTT.

This clonotype has more than one count but fewer than ten. V and J are TRBV4-1 and TRBJ2-3; 9 nucleotides line up with TRBD1. CDR1 and CDR2 from the germline V gene are MGHRA and YSYEKL. V was clipped by 4 bases and J by 4 bases; unmatched bases: 9. The CDR3 runs 16 residues. Here the CDR3 DNA reads TGCGCCAGCAGCCCAGAGGGGACAGGGAGGGCAGATACGCAGTATTTT. Its protein is CASSPEGTGRADTQYF.

This clonotype was seen ten or more times. The rearrangement links TRBV7-8 to TRBJ2-1; 7 bases match TRBD1. Germline assignment: CDR1 SGHVS and CDR2 FQNEAQ. V shed 3 bases, J shed 2 bases, and the junction held 4 bases outside the gene matches. The CDR3 consists of 15 residues. The CDR3 loop is CASSFRDRPYNEQFF. The CDR3 bases are TGTGCCAGCAGCTTCCGGGACAGACCCTACAATGAGCAGTTCTTC.

The chain recombines TRBV18 with TRBJ2-1; D gene ambiguous. In germline, CDR1 is KGHSH, CDR2 LQKENI. The germline V and J ends were trimmed by 0 bases and 6 bases, with 9 bases remaining between them. This CDR3 is 14 amino acids long. The CDR3 nucleotides read TGTGCCAGCTCACCACCCGGCAGCCCCAATGAGCAGTTCTTC. Encoded protein: CASSPPGSPNEQFF.

V usage is TRBV20-1 and J usage is TRBJ2-5; a possible D gene is TRBD2 (5 bases). V was cut by 3 bases and J by 5 bases, with 13 bases left in between. Germline V gene data show CDR1 as DFQATT and CDR2 as SNEGSKA (reference sequence). CDR3 length: 13 amino acids. This CDR3 is CSARVGPGETQYF. As DNA, the CDR3 is TGCAGTGCTAGGGTCGGTCCGGGGGAGACCCAGTACTTC.

In this sample, this clonotype turned up many times. This rearrangement joins TRBV29-1 to TRBJ2-7, with D perhaps matching TRBD1 (5 bases). Trimming took off 2 bases at V and 3 bases at J, with 5 bases between the two ends. Germline V gene sequence: CDR1 SQVTM, CDR2 ANQGSEA. This CDR3 comprises 11 residues. The CDR3, as DNA: TGCAGCGTTGAACAGGGCTACGAGCAGTACGTC. Encoded protein: CSVEQGYEQYV.

The chain combines TRBV6-5 with TRBJ1-2, with TRBD1 as a possible D gene (6 bases). The CDR3 loop spans 14 amino acids. Germline V gene lookup returns CDR1 MNHEY and CDR2 SVGAGI. The germline V and J ends were trimmed by 2 bases and 6 bases, with 13 bases remaining between them. The CDR3 region is CASSYTQGINGYTF. Here the CDR3 DNA reads TGTGCCAGCAGTTACACCCAGGGGATAAATGGCTACACCTTC.

This clonotype was recorded a few times. This chain links TRBV5-4 with TRBJ1-1, with 9 bases fitting TRBD1. The CDR3 has 13 residues. Germline V gene data show CDR1 as SGHNT and CDR2 as YYREEE (reference sequence). The J segment lost 7 bases and the V segment lost 5 bases, leaving 6 bases of the junction unmatched. The CDR3 DNA sequence: TGTGCCAGCAGTTTACAGGGGGCGGGTGAAGCTTTCTTT. Protein product: CASSLQGAGEAFF.

This chain uses TRBV10-3 with TRBJ1-5; D unresolved. This CDR3 is built from 12 residues. Per germline, CDR1 ENHRY and CDR2 SYGVKD. V was pared by 6 bases and J by 5 bases, with 8 bases between. CDR3 sequence (DNA): TGTGCCATCAGCCAACCGGATCAGCCCCAGCATTTT. Translating it yields CAISQPDQPQHF.

The chain's CDR3 is CASRSLGANTEAFF. DNA for the CDR3: TGCGCCAGCAGATCACTAGGGGCGAACACTGAAGCTTTCTTT. The chain has TRBV5-1 and TRBJ1-1; perhaps TRBD1 as D (5 bases). Germline-derived CDR1 and CDR2 are SGHRS and YFSETQ. Trimming shortened V by 5 bases and J by 1 base, and 12 bases separated the two germline ends. The CDR3 extends over 14 amino acids.

There are a few counts of this clonotype. The chain recombines TRBV7-8 with TRBJ2-4, with 9 bases identical to TRBD1. The germline V gene encodes CDR1 SGHVS and CDR2 FQNEAQ. The J segment lost 1 base and the V segment lost 4 bases, leaving 11 bases of the junction unmatched. The CDR3 has 18 amino acids. CDR3 in amino acids: CASSSRPGQGLAKNIQYF. As DNA, the CDR3 is TGTGCCAGCAGCTCAAGACCGGGACAGGGCCTTGCCAAAAACATTCAGTACTTC.

The V and J genes are TRBV14 and TRBJ2-1; 8 bases fit TRBD1. This CDR3 spans 18 amino acids. The J segment lost 7 bases and the V segment lost 0 bases, leaving 14 bases of the junction unmatched. Germline V gene sequence: CDR1 SGHDN, CDR2 FVKESK. The CDR3 loop reads CASSQDSNLGQVHNEQFF. The DNA of the CDR3 is TGTGCCAGCAGCCAAGATTCGAATCTGGGACAGGTGCATAATGAGCAGTTCTTC.

The chain joins TRBV25-1 to TRBJ1-6; D is possibly TRBD1 (5 bases). This CDR3 region has 15 residues. Germline V gene data show CDR1 as MGHDK and CDR2 as SYGVNS. The V end was cut by 2 bases, the J end by 9 bases, with 14 bases between. CDR3 sequence (DNA): TGTGCCAGCAGTGAAGCAGGGTTTGAGGGTTCACCCCTCCACTTT. It codes for CASSEAGFEGSPLHF.